What follows are 25 T cell receptor beta chains derived from one specimen sequenced in a study of vaccination effects on CD4 cells after COVID-19. Antigen-specific CD4+ T cells were first expanded with viral peptide pools by the ViraFEST assay and only then sequenced. The culture ran for 10 days before CD4+ T cells were isolated. All vaccine recipients tested negative for nucleocapsid antibodies and had never contracted SARS-CoV-2 infection. Antigens for these TCRs are unknown. Clones were read by immunoSEQ multiplex PCR, and TCRdb kept only the in-frame ones, dropping some. Of some 69,000 clones listed, roughly 76% are singletons. The sample in question was CD4+ T cells from PBMCs cultured with HCoV-NL63 spike peptides, obtained before COVID-19 vaccination. The receptor source for this set is a human donor who received a COVID-19 vaccine.

The genes are TRBV7-3 and TRBJ1-2; D ambiguous. Trimming stripped 0 bases from V and 5 bases from J, with 19 bases between. Germline CDR1 reads SGHTA; CDR2 reads FQGTGA. The CDR3 is 17 residues long. CDR3 region: CASSLTTVSPAEYGYTF. CDR3 DNA sequence: TGTGCCAGCAGCTTAACGACTGTTAGTCCAGCCGAATATGGCTACACCTTC. The variable domain in full, completed from reference TRBV7-3 and TRBJ1-2, reads GAGVSQTPSNKVTEKGKYVELRCDPISGHTALYWYRQSLGQGPEFLIYFQGTGAADDSGLPNDRFFAVRPEGSVSTLKIQRTERGDSAVYLCASSLTTVSPAEYGYTFGSGTRLTVV.

This chain joins TRBV24-1 and TRBJ2-1, with unresolved D. This CDR3 has 15 amino acids. Trimming pared 5 bases from V and 0 bases from J, leaving 10 bases between. The germline V gene encodes CDR1 KGHDR and CDR2 SFDVKD. CDR3 amino acids: CATSGKPSSYNEQFF. The CDR3 nucleotides read TGTGCCACCAGTGGGAAGCCGAGCTCCTACAATGAGCAGTTCTTC.

There are a few counts of this clone. The chain carries TRBV25-1 and TRBJ1-6; D gene ambiguous. The ends were cut back, 8 bases at V and 7 bases at J, with 6 bases in the middle. Germline V CDR1 and CDR2: MGHDK, SYGVNS. This CDR3 is built from 11 residues. This chain's CDR3 is CASGQNSPLHF. DNA of the CDR3: TGTGCCAGCGGGCAGAATTCACCCCTCCACTTT.

CDR3 residues: CASSLNRVLNTEAFF. CDR3 nucleotides: TGTGCCAGCAGTTTAAACAGGGTCTTGAACACTGAAGCTTTCTTT. This chain links TRBV6-5 with TRBJ1-1, with D possibly TRBD1 on 6 matching bases. The CDR3 length is 15 residues. V gave up 4 bases and J gave up 0 bases, with 12 bases separating them. The V gene's germline CDR1 is MNHEY and CDR2 SVGAGI.

The J gene is TRBJ1-1, the V gene TRBV3-1 (or the pseudogene TRBV3-2); D call uncertain. This CDR3 region has 15 residues. The ends were cut back, 3 bases at V and 0 bases at J, with 11 bases in the middle. Germline CDR1 reads LGHDT; CDR2 reads YNNKEL (reference sequence). The DNA for the CDR3 is TGTGCCAGCAGCCATGGATATGGAGTGAACACTGAAGCTTTCTTT. Protein sequence: CASSHGYGVNTEAFF.

The CDR3 spells CASSWATGTEDTIYF. CDR3 nucleotides: TGCGCCAGCAGCTGGGCTACGGGTACTGAGGACACCATATATTTT. V usage is TRBV5-1 and J usage is TRBJ1-3; D not certain. Germline V gene data show CDR1 as SGHRS and CDR2 as YFSETQ. V was cut by 3 bases and J by 8 bases, with 18 bases left in between. The CDR3 totals 15 residues.

The V and J genes are TRBV12-5 and TRBJ1-2, with TRBD1 as a possible D gene (5 bases). V gave up 0 bases and J gave up 4 bases, with 9 bases separating them. CDR1 is LGHNT, CDR2 FRNRAP, per germline. This CDR3 is 14 amino acids long. CDR3 sequence (DNA): TGTGCTAGTGGTTTGGTGGGGCAGGGCTATGGCTACACCTTC. As protein: CASGLVGQGYGYTF.

This clone was recorded a few times. The chain recombines TRBV7-7 with TRBJ2-2; 7 bases line up with TRBD1. This CDR3 contains 16 residues. The V gene's germline CDR1 is SSHAT and CDR2 FNYEAQ (reference sequence). V lost 5 bases, J lost 4 bases, and 10 bases stayed unmatched. As DNA, the CDR3 is TGTGCCAGCAGCCCCGTACAGGGGTCGGGCACCGGGGAGCTGTTTTTT. This gives the protein CASSPVQGSGTGELFF.

The chain couples TRBV7-2 to TRBJ2-5; no definite D call. The germline V gene has CDR1 SGHTA and CDR2 FQGNSA. This CDR3 region has 14 residues. The V and J ends lost 1 base and 5 bases respectively, with 11 bases between them. The CDR3 nucleotides read TGTGCCAGCAGCTTAGGGACCTTGCGGGAGACCCAGTACTTC. Translation gives CASSLGTLRETQYF.

The chain is built from TRBV10-3 and TRBJ2-3; D possibly corresponds to TRBD1 (7 bases). CDR1 is ENHRY and CDR2 is SYGVKD in the germline V gene. The CDR3 is 14 amino acids. Trimming took off 6 bases at V and 2 bases at J, with 12 bases between the two ends. Here the CDR3 reads CAISRGAHTDTQYF. CDR3 in DNA: TGTGCCATCAGCAGGGGGGCCCACACAGATACGCAGTATTTT.

The rearrangement joins TRBV18 to TRBJ2-7, with a possible D match to TRBD1 (6 bases). This CDR3 region has 13 residues. The V end was cut by 4 bases, the J end by 2 bases, with 9 bases between. Germline loops: CDR1 KGHSH, CDR2 LQKENI. The CDR3 coding sequence is TGTGCCAGCTCACTGCCAGGGGCCTACGAGCAGTACGTC. It specifies CASSLPGAYEQYV.

This clone was counted between two and nine times. The chain is built from TRBV19 and TRBJ1-1; a weak D match, TRBD1 (5 bases). In germline, CDR1 is LNHDA, CDR2 SQIVND (reference sequence). The CDR3 totals 14 residues. V lost 5 bases and J lost 1, with 11 bases in between. The CDR3 spells CASSPYDRNTEAFF. The CDR3 nucleotides read TGTGCCAGTAGTCCCTACGACAGGAACACTGAAGCTTTCTTT.

The CDR3 spells CASSYPRQGGQPQHF. The CDR3 DNA reads as TGTGCCAGCAGTTACCCCAGACAGGGGGGACAGCCCCAGCATTTT. This chain uses TRBV6-2 or TRBV6-3 with TRBJ1-5, with 9 bases aligning to TRBD1. The CDR3 is made up of 15 amino acids. Germline lookup yields CDR1 MNHEY and CDR2 SVGEGT. With V trimmed by 2 bases and J by 7 bases, 6 bases remained unmatched.

The gene calls are TRBV6-1 and TRBJ2-1; 8 bases match TRBD1. Germline lookup yields CDR1 MNHNS and CDR2 SASEGT. V shed 8 bases and J 0 bases; nucleotides not matched to a gene: 3. The CDR3 extends over 14 amino acids. In nucleotides, the CDR3 is TGTGCCAGCGGACAGGGAAGCTCCTACAATGAGCAGTTCTTC. This gives the protein CASGQGSSYNEQFF.

The sample holds a few counts of this clone. The chain links TRBV29-1 to TRBJ2-7, with 16 nucleotides matching TRBD2. This CDR3 region has 16 residues. Germline V lookup: CDR1 SQVTM, CDR2 ANQGSEA. V was pared by 4 bases and J by 7 bases, with 10 bases of the junction left unmatched. The CDR3 here is CSVAGTSGGDGFEQYV. CDR3 coding DNA: TGCAGCGTTGCTGGGACTAGCGGGGGGGATGGGTTTGAGCAGTACGTC.

The rearrangement links TRBV18 to TRBJ2-1, with a possible D match to TRBD1 (5 bases). Trimming stripped 6 bases from V and 0 bases from J, with 15 bases between. Germline V gene lookup returns CDR1 KGHSH and CDR2 LQKENI. CDR3 length equals 16 residues. CDR3 nucleotide sequence: TGTGCCAGCTCCCCCCCGCGACAGAGCTCCTACAATGAGCAGTTCTTC. Translated, it gives CASSPPRQSSYNEQFF.

The V call is TRBV5-1, the J call TRBJ2-2, with D uncertain. The CDR3 totals 15 residues. The germline V gene has CDR1 SGHRS and CDR2 YFSETQ. Trimming took 2 bases from V and 2 from J, leaving 10 bases between them. For the CDR3, the DNA is TGCGCCAGCAGCTTACCTCAAGTCAACACCGGGGAGCTGTTTTTT. As protein: CASSLPQVNTGELFF. The full variable domain, in which reference TRBV5-1 and TRBJ2-2 provide the parts outside the CDR3, is KAGVTQTPRYLIKTRGQQVTLSCSPISGHRSVSWYQQTPGQGLQFLFEYFSETQRNKGNFPGRFSGRQFSNSRSEMNVSTLELGDSALYLCASSLPQVNTGELFFGEGSRLTVL.

The chain uses TRBV5-5 and TRBJ1-1; the D is unclear. Trimming stripped 2 bases from V and 0 bases from J, with 8 bases between. CDR1 is SGHKS, CDR2 YYEKEE, per germline (reference sequence). This CDR3 comprises 14 residues. DNA of the CDR3: TGTGCCAGCAGCTTTTTGACTTTGAACACTGAAGCTTTCTTT. The encoded protein is CASSFLTLNTEAFF.

The chain couples TRBV30 to TRBJ1-5; possibly TRBD1 for D (6 bases). Germline assignment: CDR1 GTSNPN and CDR2 SVGIG (reference sequence). The V and J ends lost 1 base and 1 base respectively, with 8 bases between them. The CDR3 has 14 amino acids. In DNA, the CDR3 is TGTGCCTGGAGTGGGGGGGCCAGCAATCAGCCCCAGCATTTT. Translated: CAWSGGASNQPQHF.

J is TRBJ2-2 and V is TRBV6-2 or TRBV6-3; 14 bases are a match to TRBD2. Germline CDR1 and CDR2: MNHEY and SVGEGT. The length of the CDR3 is 18 residues. V lost 6 bases, J lost 3 bases, and 9 bases stayed unmatched. CDR3 region: CASSQGLAGGTHTGELFF. The CDR3 DNA reads TGTGCCAGCAGCCAAGGACTAGCGGGGGGAACCCACACCGGGGAGCTGTTTTTT.

The rearrangement links TRBV10-3 to TRBJ2-2; D unresolved. The CDR3 contains 12 residues. Germline CDR1 ENHRY, CDR2 SYGVKD. V dropped 10 bases and J dropped 6 bases, with 12 bases sitting between them. The CDR3 sequence is CATETGPGELFF. As DNA, the CDR3 is TGTGCCACCGAAACCGGCCCCGGGGAGCTGTTTTTT.

V gene TRBV9 combines with J gene TRBJ2-5; possible D gene TRBD1, 5 bases. V was cut by 0 bases and J by 5 bases, with 14 bases left in between. The CDR3 is 15 amino acids. The germline V gene encodes CDR1 SGDLS and CDR2 YYNGEE. The CDR3 nucleotides read TGTGCCAGCAGCGTAGGGTGGGGCGCCGACGAGACCCAGTACTTC. This encodes CASSVGWGADETQYF.

This clone is a singleton in its sample. This chain connects TRBV18 to TRBJ2-5, with D perhaps matching TRBD1 (6 bases). Trimming removed 2 bases from V and 3 bases from J, with 7 bases in between. Germline loops: CDR1 KGHSH, CDR2 LQKENI. The CDR3 has 13 residues. The CDR3 here is CASSPYREETQYF. Written as DNA, the CDR3 is TGTGCCAGCTCACCATACAGGGAAGAGACCCAGTACTTC.

J is TRBJ1-1 and V is TRBV18, with TRBD1 as a possible D gene (5 bases). The CDR3 totals 14 residues. Germline V CDR1 and CDR2: KGHSH, LQKENI. The V end lost 1 base, the J end lost 3 bases, and 9 bases lay between the germline ends. The CDR3 DNA follows: TGTGCCAGCTCACCACGGGGGAAGGACACTGAAGCTTTCTTT. Translation: CASSPRGKDTEAFF.

The rearrangement links TRBV6-2 or TRBV6-3 to TRBJ1-2; TRBD1 matches 10 bases. The CDR3 sequence is 14 residues long. The germline gives CDR1 MNHEY, CDR2 SVGEGT. The V and J ends lost 5 bases and 4 bases, in that order; junction bases with no gene match: 4. DNA of the CDR3: TGTGCCAGCAGTGGACAGGGGGTCACCTATGGCTACACCTTC. Residues: CASSGQGVTYGYTF.